This record looks at one TCR beta chain sequence and its context. This CDR3 contains 15 residues. Germline V gene lookup returns CDR1 SGHTA and CDR2 FQGNSA. V dropped 1 base and J dropped 6 bases, with 16 bases sitting between them. Sequencing was performed with immunoSEQ multiplex PCR; in TCRdb, only in-frame clones are kept and a portion is missing. The table includes fewer than 300,000 clones, around 89% detected once. The data originate from a study of blood T cell repertoires in COVID-19. Study-level information: T cells, B-cell-depleted T cells, or PBMCs supplied cDNA or gDNA.

Sequenced input: PBMCs or T cells enriched from blood (not recorded which). This TCR derives from a man aged 35 to 55 who had recovered from COVID-19. The chain is built from TRBV7-2 and TRBJ2-7, with D possibly TRBD1 on 5 matching bases. CDR3 nucleotide sequence: TGTGCCAGCAGCTTAGAGCCCCAGGGCTCTGGCGAGCAGTACTTC. It yields the protein CASSLEPQGSGEQYF.